The clone carrying this TCR beta chain was observed a few times. This CDR3 region has 15 residues. Germline CDR1 MNHEY, CDR2 SVGEGT. V shed 4 bases and J 6 bases; nucleotides not matched to a gene: 7. These data belong to a study of T-cell reconstitution after alpha-beta-depleted transplantation in children. TCRbeta library construction was performed incorporating unique molecular identifiers. MiXCR, applied by TCRdb to the PCR reads, yields one record per CDR3 protein. The profile covers over 150,000 distinct CDR3 sequences, with roughly 7% appearing a single time and just over 5.5% taken by the ten largest.

The sequenced sample was PBMCs, obtained before TCRalphabeta/CD19-depleted stem cell transplant. The V gene is TRBV6-2 or TRBV6-3, the J gene TRBJ2-3; 10 nucleotides line up with TRBD2. The source is a boy aged 2 to 9 with acute lymphoblastic leukemia, due to receive a stem cell transplant. CDR3 region: CASSFLAGVLDTQYF. CDR3 bases: TGTGCCAGCAGTTTCCTAGCGGGAGTATTGGATACGCAGTATTTT.